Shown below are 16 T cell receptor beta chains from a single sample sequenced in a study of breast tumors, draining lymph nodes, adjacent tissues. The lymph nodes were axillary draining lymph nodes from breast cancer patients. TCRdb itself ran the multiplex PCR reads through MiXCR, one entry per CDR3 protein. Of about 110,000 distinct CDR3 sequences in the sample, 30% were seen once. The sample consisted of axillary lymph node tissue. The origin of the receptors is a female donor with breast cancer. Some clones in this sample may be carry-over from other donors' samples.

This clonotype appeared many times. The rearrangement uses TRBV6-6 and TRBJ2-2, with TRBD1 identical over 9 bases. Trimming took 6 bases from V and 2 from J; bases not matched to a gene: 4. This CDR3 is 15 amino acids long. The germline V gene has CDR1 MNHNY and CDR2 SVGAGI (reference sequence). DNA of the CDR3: TGTGCCAGCAGCATGACAGGGGGAAACACCGGGGAGCTGTTTTTT. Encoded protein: CASSMTGGNTGELFF.

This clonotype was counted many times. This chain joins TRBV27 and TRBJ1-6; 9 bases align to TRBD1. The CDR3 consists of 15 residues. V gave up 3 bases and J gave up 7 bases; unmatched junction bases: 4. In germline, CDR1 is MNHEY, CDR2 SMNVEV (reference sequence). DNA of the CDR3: TGTGCCAGCAGTTTTGACAGGGGGAGAAATTCACCCCTCCACTTT. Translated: CASSFDRGRNSPLHF.

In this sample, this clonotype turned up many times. The CDR3 nucleotides are TGCAGTGCTAGAAGGGGTAGCGGGGGGGCAAATGAGCAGTTCTTC. Amino acids: CSARRGSGGANEQFF. The chain carries TRBV20-1 and TRBJ2-1; 11 bases fit TRBD2. This CDR3 has 15 amino acids. Looked up from germline, CDR1 is DFQATT and CDR2 is SNEGSKA (reference sequence). Trimming at V came to 2 bases and at J to 7 bases, leaving 7 bases not matched to a gene.

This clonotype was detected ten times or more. The CDR3 sequence is CASSLEIWTESSYEQYF. The DNA of the CDR3 is TGTGCCAGCAGCTTAGAGATATGGACAGAAAGCTCCTACGAGCAGTACTTC. The chain employs TRBV7-9 and TRBJ2-7; TRBD1 might be the D (6 bases). Germline assignment: CDR1 SEHNR and CDR2 FQNEAQ (reference sequence). The CDR3 sequence is 17 residues long. Deletions cut 1 base from V and 0 bases from J, with 16 bases between.

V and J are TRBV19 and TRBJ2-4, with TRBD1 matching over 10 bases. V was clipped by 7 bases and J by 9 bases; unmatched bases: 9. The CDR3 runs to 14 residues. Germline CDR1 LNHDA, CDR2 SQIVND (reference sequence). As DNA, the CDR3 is TGTGCCAGTATGCCAGGGACAGGGGAGGGCATTCAGTACTTC. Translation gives CASMPGTGEGIQYF.

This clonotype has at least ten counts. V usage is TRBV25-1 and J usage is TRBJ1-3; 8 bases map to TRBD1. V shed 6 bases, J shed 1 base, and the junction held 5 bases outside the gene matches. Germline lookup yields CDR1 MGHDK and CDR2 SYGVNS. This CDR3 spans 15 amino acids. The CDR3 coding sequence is TGTGCCAGCAGCCCTACAGGGGGGTCTGGAAACACCATATATTTT. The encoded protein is CASSPTGGSGNTIYF.

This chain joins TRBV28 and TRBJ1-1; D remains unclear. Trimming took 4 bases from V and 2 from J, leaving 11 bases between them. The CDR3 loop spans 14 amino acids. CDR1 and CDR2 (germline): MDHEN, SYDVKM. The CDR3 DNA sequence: TGTGCCAGCAGTTCCTGGACGGCAAACACTGAAGCTTTCTTT. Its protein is CASSSWTANTEAFF. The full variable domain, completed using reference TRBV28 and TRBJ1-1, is DVKVTQSSRYLVKRTGEKVFLECVQDMDHENMFWYRQDPGLGLRLIYFSYDVKMKEKGDIPEGYSVSREKKERFSLILESASTNQTSMYLCASSSWTANTEAFFGQGTRLTVV.

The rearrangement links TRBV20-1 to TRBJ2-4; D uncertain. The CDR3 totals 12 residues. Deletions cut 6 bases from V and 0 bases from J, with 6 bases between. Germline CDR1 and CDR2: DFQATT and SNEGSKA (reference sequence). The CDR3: CSARLAKNIQYF. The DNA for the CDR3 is TGCAGTGCCCGACTAGCCAAAAACATTCAGTACTTC.

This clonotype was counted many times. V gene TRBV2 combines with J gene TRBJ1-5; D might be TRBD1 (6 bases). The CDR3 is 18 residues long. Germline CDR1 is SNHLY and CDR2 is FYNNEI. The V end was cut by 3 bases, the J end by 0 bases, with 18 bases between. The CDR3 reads CASSETGYGSYSNQPQHF. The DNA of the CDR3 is TGTGCCAGCAGTGAGACAGGATACGGATCGTATAGCAATCAGCCCCAGCATTTT.

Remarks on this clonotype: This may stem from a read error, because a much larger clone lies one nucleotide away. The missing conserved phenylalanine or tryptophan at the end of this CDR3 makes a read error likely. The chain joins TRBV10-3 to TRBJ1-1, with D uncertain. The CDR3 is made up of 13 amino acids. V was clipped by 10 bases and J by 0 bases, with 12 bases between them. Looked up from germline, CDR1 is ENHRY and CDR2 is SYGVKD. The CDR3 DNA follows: TGTGCCAAATCCCAGGATCTGAACACTGAAGCTTTCTCT. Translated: CAKSQDLNTEAFS.

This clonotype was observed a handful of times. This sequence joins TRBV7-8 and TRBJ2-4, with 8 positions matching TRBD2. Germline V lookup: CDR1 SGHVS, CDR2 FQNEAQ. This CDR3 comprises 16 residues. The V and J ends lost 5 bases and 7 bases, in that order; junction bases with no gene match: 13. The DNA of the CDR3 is TGTGCCAGCAGCCCCTCGGGGGGGACTACCCTTAACATTCAGTACTTC. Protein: CASSPSGGTTLNIQYF.

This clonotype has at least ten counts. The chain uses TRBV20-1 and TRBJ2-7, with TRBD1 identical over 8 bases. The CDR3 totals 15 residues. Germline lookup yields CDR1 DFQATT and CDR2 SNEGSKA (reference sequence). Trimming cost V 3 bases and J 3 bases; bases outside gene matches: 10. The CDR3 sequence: CSASEGQGWFYEQYF. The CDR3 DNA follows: TGCAGTGCTAGCGAAGGACAGGGTTGGTTCTACGAGCAGTACTTC.

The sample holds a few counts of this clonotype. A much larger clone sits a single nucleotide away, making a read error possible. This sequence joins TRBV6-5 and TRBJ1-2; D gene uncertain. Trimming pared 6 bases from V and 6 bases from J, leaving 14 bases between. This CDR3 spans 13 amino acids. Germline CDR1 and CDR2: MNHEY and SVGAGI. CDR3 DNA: TGTGCCAGCAGGCCCTCAAATGGGGATGGCTACACCTTC. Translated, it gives CASRPSNGDGYTF.

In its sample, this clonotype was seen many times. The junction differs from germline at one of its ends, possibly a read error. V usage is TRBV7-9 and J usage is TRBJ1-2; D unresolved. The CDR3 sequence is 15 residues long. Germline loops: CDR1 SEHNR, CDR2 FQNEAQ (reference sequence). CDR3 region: CASSLDGSANYGYPF. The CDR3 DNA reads TGTGCCAGCAGCTTAGACGGCAGTGCTAACTATGGCTACCCCTTC.

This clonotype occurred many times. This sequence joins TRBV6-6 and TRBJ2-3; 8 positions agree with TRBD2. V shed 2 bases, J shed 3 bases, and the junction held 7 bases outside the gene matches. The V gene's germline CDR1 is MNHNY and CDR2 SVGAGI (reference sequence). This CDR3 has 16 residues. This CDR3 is CASSYGGSGETDTQYF. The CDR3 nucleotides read TGTGCCAGCAGTTACGGAGGTAGCGGGGAAACAGATACGCAGTATTTT.

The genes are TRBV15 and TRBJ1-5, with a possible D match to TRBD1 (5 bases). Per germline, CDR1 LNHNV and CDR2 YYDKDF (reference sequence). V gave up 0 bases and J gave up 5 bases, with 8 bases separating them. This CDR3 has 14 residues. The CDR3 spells CATSRDLGDQPQHF. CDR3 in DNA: TGTGCCACCAGCAGAGATTTAGGGGATCAGCCCCAGCATTTT. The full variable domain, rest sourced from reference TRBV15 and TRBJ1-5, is DAMVIQNPRYQVTQFGKPVTLSCSQTLNHNVMYWYQQKSSQAPKLLFHYYDKDFNNEADTPDNFQSRRPNTSFCFLDIRSPGLGDTAMYLCATSRDLGDQPQHFGDGTRLSIL.